The following is a TCR beta chain sequence with its context. Its target is unknown. CDR3 length equals 17 residues. Germline values: CDR1 LGHNA, CDR2 YSLEER. Trimming cost V 0 bases and J 5 bases; bases outside gene matches: 13. The data were taken from a study of cytomegalovirus exposure and HLA in healthy donors. Whole-study results and caveats: In vitro checks showed that a few CMV-associated chains really do target CMV antigens. It was reported in a later analysis that an Asian-associated ancestry cluster showed fewer N-insertions than the roughly 670-donor mean.

Primers included in the PCR were 60 Vbeta and 13 Jbeta primers. The data were produced by immunoSEQ multiplex PCR, yet TCRdb's version contains in-frame clones alone and is incomplete. Found here are some 130,000 clones, under 85% of them singletons; the top ten hold about 3.4%. Sequenced input: PBMCs. The receptor was derived from a man in his thirties or forties in good health and CMV-seronegative. This chain uses TRBV4-3 with TRBJ2-7, with 7 bases matching TRBD1. The CDR3 region is CASSQEPLGRGINEQYF. The CDR3 DNA reads as TGCGCCAGCAGCCAAGAACCCCTTGGCAGGGGGATAAACGAGCAGTACTTC.